The rows below give T cell receptor beta chains drawn from one sample of a study of cytomegalovirus exposure and HLA in healthy donors. Some clones are missing from TCRdb's copy, which holds only in-frame ones; the method was immunoSEQ multiplex PCR. The sample includes some 200,000 clones, around 85% of them seen just once. Sequencing was done on a sample of PBMCs. The receptors stem from a man over 45 in good health and CMV-seronegative. CDR3s include the opening cysteine and the closing phenylalanine or tryptophan. Fields, in order: clone size, D gene, V gene, J gene, CDR3 protein, CDR3 DNA. D genes are given only for firm matches. Clone size, where shown, is once, few, many, or a class for clones that have expanded.

abundance: -; d_gene: -; v_gene: TRBV11-2; j_gene: TRBJ2-7; CDR3aa: CASSFGQGGNEQYF; CDR3nt: TGTGCCAGCAGCTTTGGACAGGGAGGGAACGAGCAGTACTTC
abundance: -; d_gene: -; v_gene: TRBV9; j_gene: TRBJ2-3; CDR3aa: CASSKQVGDTQYF; CDR3nt: TGTGCCAGCAGCAAACAAGTGGGCGATACGCAGTATTTT
abundance: -; d_gene: TRBD1; v_gene: TRBV5-4; j_gene: TRBJ2-2; CDR3aa: CASSSTGTGFGGELFF; CDR3nt: TGTGCCAGCAGCTCTACCGGGACAGGGTTCGGCGGGGAGCTGTTTTTT
abundance: -; d_gene: TRBD1; v_gene: TRBV6-6; j_gene: TRBJ2-7; CDR3aa: CASSPATGAGEQYF; CDR3nt: TGTGCCAGCAGTCCGGCTACAGGGGCGGGCGAGCAGTACTTC
abundance: -; d_gene: TRBD1; v_gene: TRBV11-3; j_gene: TRBJ2-2; CDR3aa: CASSGAGTGNTGELFF; CDR3nt: TGTGCCAGCAGCGGGGCCGGGACAGGTAACACCGGGGAGCTGTTTTTT
abundance: -; d_gene: TRBD1; v_gene: TRBV19; j_gene: TRBJ1-1; CDR3aa: CASKKTGMEAFF; CDR3nt: TGTGCCAGCAAAAAGACAGGGATGGAAGCTTTCTTT
abundance: -; d_gene: TRBD1; v_gene: TRBV29-1; j_gene: TRBJ1-1; CDR3aa: CSVSKDRGNTEAFF; CDR3nt: TGCAGCGTTTCCAAGGACAGGGGGAACACTGAAGCTTTCTTT
abundance: -; d_gene: TRBD1; v_gene: TRBV18; j_gene: TRBJ2-5; CDR3aa: CASSPEQGARETQYF; CDR3nt: TGTGCCAGCTCACCTGAACAGGGGGCAAGGGAGACCCAGTACTTC
abundance: -; d_gene: -; v_gene: TRBV27; j_gene: TRBJ1-1; CDR3aa: CASSLVRSGTEAFF; CDR3nt: TGTGCCAGCAGTTTGGTCCGATCGGGTACTGAAGCTTTCTTT
abundance: -; d_gene: -; v_gene: TRBV6-5; j_gene: TRBJ2-2; CDR3aa: CASSYSTRGNGELFF; CDR3nt: TGTGCCAGCAGTTACTCGACCAGGGGTAACGGGGAGCTGTTTTTT
abundance: -; d_gene: -; v_gene: TRBV4-1; j_gene: TRBJ2-6; CDR3aa: CASSQRVSGANVLTF; CDR3nt: TGCGCCAGCAGCCAACGGGTCTCTGGGGCCAACGTCCTGACTTTC
abundance: few; d_gene: TRBD2; v_gene: TRBV15; j_gene: TRBJ2-7; CDR3aa: CATSRERGGSYEQYF; CDR3nt: TGTGCCACCAGCAGGGAGCGGGGGGGGTCCTACGAGCAGTACTTC
abundance: once; d_gene: TRBD1; v_gene: TRBV5-1; j_gene: TRBJ2-5; CDR3aa: CASSPYRGHSDQYF; CDR3nt: TGCGCCAGCAGCCCATACAGGGGGCATTCCGACCAGTACTTC
abundance: -; d_gene: TRBD1; v_gene: TRBV18; j_gene: TRBJ1-1; CDR3aa: CASSHTDRDTEAFF; CDR3nt: TGTGCCAGCTCACATACGGACAGGGACACTGAAGCTTTCTTT
abundance: -; d_gene: -; v_gene: TRBV9; j_gene: TRBJ2-2; CDR3aa: CASSVGGGRPGELFF; CDR3nt: TGTGCCAGCAGCGTAGGTGGAGGGAGGCCCGGGGAGCTGTTTTTT
abundance: -; d_gene: TRBD1; v_gene: TRBV7-6; j_gene: TRBJ2-4; CDR3aa: CASSGQGVDIQYF; CDR3nt: TGTGCCAGCAGTGGACAGGGGGTCGACATTCAGTACTTC
abundance: -; d_gene: -; v_gene: TRBV7-9; j_gene: TRBJ1-1; CDR3aa: CASSLLEGVQTEAFF; CDR3nt: TGTGCCAGCAGCTTATTAGAGGGGGTTCAAACTGAAGCTTTCTTT
abundance: -; d_gene: TRBD2; v_gene: TRBV7-9; j_gene: TRBJ2-1; CDR3aa: CASSLREAGLAGGPHEQFF; CDR3nt: TGTGCCAGCAGCTTAAGGGAGGCCGGACTAGCGGGGGGCCCACATGAGCAGTTCTTC
abundance: -; d_gene: -; v_gene: TRBV4-1; j_gene: TRBJ2-5; CDR3aa: CASSQVRGGQETQYF; CDR3nt: TGCGCCAGCAGCCAAGTACGGGGTGGGCAAGAGACCCAGTACTTC
abundance: -; d_gene: TRBD1; v_gene: TRBV5-6; j_gene: TRBJ1-1; CDR3aa: CASSPRQGAGNTEAFF; CDR3nt: TGTGCCAGCAGCCCCCGACAGGGGGCGGGAAACACTGAAGCTTTCTTT
abundance: -; d_gene: TRBD1; v_gene: TRBV5-8; j_gene: TRBJ2-7; CDR3aa: CASRNPGQNYEQYF; CDR3nt: TGTGCCAGCAGAAACCCGGGACAGAACTACGAGCAGTACTTC
abundance: -; d_gene: -; v_gene: TRBV4-1; j_gene: TRBJ1-2; CDR3aa: CASSHRVRGDYGYTF; CDR3nt: TGCGCCAGCAGCCATCGGGTGAGAGGTGACTATGGCTACACCTTC
abundance: once; d_gene: -; v_gene: TRBV29-1; j_gene: TRBJ2-7; CDR3aa: CSADSQAAYEQYF; CDR3nt: TGCAGCGCCGACAGCCAGGCCGCCTACGAGCAGTACTTC
abundance: -; d_gene: TRBD1; v_gene: TRBV15; j_gene: TRBJ2-7; CDR3aa: CATSRAGQGTYEQYF; CDR3nt: TGTGCCACCAGCAGGGCAGGACAGGGTACCTACGAGCAGTACTTC
abundance: -; d_gene: -; v_gene: TRBV7-6; j_gene: TRBJ2-7; CDR3aa: CASSLFDDLSYEQYF; CDR3nt: TGTGCCAGCAGCTTATTCGACGACTTGAGCTACGAGCAGTACTTC
abundance: -; d_gene: -; v_gene: TRBV6-5; j_gene: TRBJ1-6; CDR3aa: CASRRGENSPLHF; CDR3nt: TGTGCCAGCCGTCGGGGGGAAAATTCACCCCTCCACTTT
abundance: -; d_gene: -; v_gene: TRBV27; j_gene: TRBJ2-6; CDR3aa: CASSIRTSGPSGANVLTF; CDR3nt: TGTGCCAGCAGTATCCGGACTTCTGGCCCCTCTGGGGCCAACGTCCTGACTTTC
abundance: -; d_gene: -; v_gene: TRBV18; j_gene: TRBJ1-5; CDR3aa: CASSPDSGNQPQHF; CDR3nt: TGTGCCAGCTCACCCGATAGCGGCAATCAGCCCCAGCATTTT
abundance: -; d_gene: -; v_gene: TRBV9; j_gene: TRBJ1-1; CDR3aa: CASSAEGETEAFF; CDR3nt: TGTGCCAGCAGCGCCGAGGGGGAAACTGAAGCTTTCTTT
abundance: -; d_gene: TRBD2; v_gene: TRBV7-2; j_gene: TRBJ2-3; CDR3aa: CASTHDAGGPYTQYF; CDR3nt: TGTGCCAGCACCCACGATGCGGGGGGGCCGTATACGCAGTATTTT
abundance: -; d_gene: -; v_gene: TRBV29-1; j_gene: TRBJ1-1; CDR3aa: CSVEQWQGSGNTEAFF; CDR3nt: TGCAGCGTTGAACAGTGGCAGGGGAGTGGAAACACTGAAGCTTTCTTT
abundance: -; d_gene: -; v_gene: TRBV5-1; j_gene: TRBJ1-3; CDR3aa: CASSGKDSHSGNTIYF; CDR3nt: TGCGCCAGCAGCGGAAAGGACTCACACTCTGGAAACACCATATATTTT
abundance: -; d_gene: -; v_gene: TRBV5-1; j_gene: TRBJ2-5; CDR3aa: CASSLAVGAETQYF; CDR3nt: TGCGCCAGCAGCTTGGCTGTCGGAGCAGAGACCCAGTACTTC
abundance: -; d_gene: TRBD1; v_gene: TRBV19; j_gene: TRBJ1-5; CDR3aa: CASSLTGTNQPQHF; CDR3nt: TGTGCCAGTAGCCTGACAGGGACCAATCAGCCCCAGCATTTT
abundance: -; d_gene: TRBD1; v_gene: TRBV4-3; j_gene: TRBJ2-1; CDR3aa: CASSQVKKGANEQFF; CDR3nt: TGCGCCAGCAGCCAAGTCAAGAAGGGGGCGAATGAGCAGTTCTTC
abundance: -; d_gene: TRBD1; v_gene: TRBV25-1; j_gene: TRBJ1-1; CDR3aa: CASKTGGATEAFF; CDR3nt: TGTGCCAGCAAAACAGGGGGGGCCACTGAAGCTTTCTTT
abundance: -; d_gene: TRBD1; v_gene: TRBV7-9; j_gene: TRBJ1-4; CDR3aa: CSSSPRQGAGGNEKLFF; CDR3nt: TGTTCCAGCAGCCCCAGACAGGGGGCGGGGGGGAATGAAAAACTGTTTTTT
abundance: -; d_gene: -; v_gene: TRBV2; j_gene: TRBJ1-6; CDR3aa: CASRESGDNSPLHF; CDR3nt: TGTGCCAGCAGGGAGTCAGGGGACAATTCACCCCTCCACTTT
abundance: -; d_gene: TRBD1; v_gene: TRBV7-9; j_gene: TRBJ1-2; CDR3aa: CSSSSSSGTVRTGYTF; CDR3nt: TGTTCCAGCAGCTCCTCTTCCGGGACAGTCAGAACCGGCTACACCTTC
abundance: -; d_gene: -; v_gene: TRBV12-5; j_gene: TRBJ1-4; CDR3aa: CASGLWGQWEKLFF; CDR3nt: TGTGCTAGTGGTTTGTGGGGCCAGTGGGAAAAACTGTTTTTT
abundance: -; d_gene: -; v_gene: TRBV4-2; j_gene: TRBJ1-4; CDR3aa: CASSQDRATNEKLFF; CDR3nt: TGTGCCAGCAGCCAAGATCGTGCAACTAATGAAAAACTGTTTTTT
abundance: once; d_gene: -; v_gene: TRBV7-2; j_gene: TRBJ2-7; CDR3aa: CASSLYHESRYEQYF; CDR3nt: TGTGCCAGCAGCTTATATCACGAGAGCCGCTACGAGCAGTACTTC
abundance: -; d_gene: TRBD1; v_gene: TRBV6-5; j_gene: TRBJ1-1; CDR3aa: CASSLGQGATEAFF; CDR3nt: TGTGCCAGCAGCCTCGGACAGGGGGCAACTGAAGCTTTCTTT
abundance: -; d_gene: -; v_gene: TRBV9; j_gene: TRBJ1-5; CDR3aa: CASSASSVVNQPQHF; CDR3nt: TGTGCCAGCAGCGCCTCAAGCGTTGTGAATCAGCCCCAGCATTTT
abundance: -; d_gene: -; v_gene: TRBV5-1; j_gene: TRBJ1-5; CDR3aa: CASSLDSGSHQPQHF; CDR3nt: TGCGCCAGCAGCTTGGACAGTGGTTCTCATCAGCCCCAGCATTTT
abundance: -; d_gene: TRBD1; v_gene: TRBV11-2; j_gene: TRBJ2-7; CDR3aa: CASSSRDRGREQYF; CDR3nt: TGTGCCAGCAGCTCTCGGGACAGGGGGCGTGAGCAGTACTTC
abundance: -; d_gene: TRBD2; v_gene: TRBV5-1; j_gene: TRBJ2-1; CDR3aa: CASSGGLAGVNEQFF; CDR3nt: TGCGCCAGCAGCGGGGGACTAGCGGGGGTCAATGAGCAGTTCTTC
abundance: once; d_gene: TRBD1; v_gene: TRBV5-1; j_gene: TRBJ1-2; CDR3aa: CASSLDRADGYTF; CDR3nt: TGCGCCAGCAGCCTGGACAGGGCTGATGGCTACACCTTC
abundance: -; d_gene: -; v_gene: TRBV9; j_gene: TRBJ1-1; CDR3aa: CASSVVVNTEAFF; CDR3nt: TGTGCCAGCAGCGTAGTCGTGAACACTGAAGCTTTCTTT
abundance: once; d_gene: -; v_gene: TRBV10-3; j_gene: TRBJ2-2; CDR3aa: CAIRPSGQNTGELFF; CDR3nt: TGTGCCATCAGACCTTCGGGACAGAACACCGGGGAGCTGTTTTTT
abundance: -; d_gene: -; v_gene: TRBV4-1; j_gene: TRBJ2-5; CDR3aa: CASRGRGLETQYF; CDR3nt: TGCGCCAGCAGGGGGAGGGGGTTGGAGACCCAGTACTTC
abundance: -; d_gene: TRBD1; v_gene: TRBV11-2; j_gene: TRBJ1-5; CDR3aa: CASSLVQGANQPQHF; CDR3nt: TGTGCCAGCAGCTTAGTACAGGGGGCAAATCAGCCCCAGCATTTT